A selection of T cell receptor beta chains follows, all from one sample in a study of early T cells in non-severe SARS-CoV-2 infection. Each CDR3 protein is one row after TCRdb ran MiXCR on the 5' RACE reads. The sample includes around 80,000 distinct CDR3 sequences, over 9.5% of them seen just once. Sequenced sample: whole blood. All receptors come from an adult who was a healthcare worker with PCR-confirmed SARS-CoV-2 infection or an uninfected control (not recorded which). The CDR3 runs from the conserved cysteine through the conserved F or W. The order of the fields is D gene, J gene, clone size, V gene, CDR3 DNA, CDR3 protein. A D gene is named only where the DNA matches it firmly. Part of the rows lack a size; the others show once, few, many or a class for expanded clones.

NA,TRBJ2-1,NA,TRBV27,TGTGCCAGCAGCCCCTCCACAGATGAGCAGTTCTTC,CASSPSTDEQFF
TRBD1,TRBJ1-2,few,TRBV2,TGTGCCAGCACCAAGGACAGGGGGGAGAATGGCTACACCTTC,CASTKDRGENGYTF
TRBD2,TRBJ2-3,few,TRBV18,TGTGCCAGCTCACCGAACGCACTAGCGGGAGGCACAGATACGCAGTATTTT,CASSPNALAGGTDTQYF
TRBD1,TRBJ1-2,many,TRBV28,TGTGCCAGCAGTTTAATCCCCGACAGGGAGGATGGCTACACCTTC,CASSLIPDREDGYTF
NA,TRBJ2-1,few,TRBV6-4,TGTGCCAGCAGTGCGGGCCACTACAATGAGCAGTTCTTC,CASSAGHYNEQFF
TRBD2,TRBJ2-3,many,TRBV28,TGTGCCAGCAGCCCTACCCGACTAGCGGAAGGTGACGCGCAGTATTTT,CASSPTRLAEGDAQYF
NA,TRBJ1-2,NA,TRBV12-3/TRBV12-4,TGTGCCAGCACCCGAGAGGGGCTGGAAGGCTACACCTTC,CASTREGLEGYTF
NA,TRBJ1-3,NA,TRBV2,TGTGCCAGCAGTGTCTATGGAAACACCATATATTTT,CASSVYGNTIYF
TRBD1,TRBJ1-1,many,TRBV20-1,TGCAGTGCTAGATGGGGGACAGGGAGGACTGAAGCTTTCTTT,CSARWGTGRTEAFF
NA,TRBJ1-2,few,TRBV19,TGTGCCAGTAGTAATCCCAACCTAGACGGAAACTATGGCTACACCTTC,CASSNPNLDGNYGYTF
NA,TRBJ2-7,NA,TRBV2,TGTGCCAGCCGCCTAGCCGGCCTAAACGAGCAGTACTTC,CASRLAGLNEQYF
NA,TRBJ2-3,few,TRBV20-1,TGCAGTGCTAACTTAGTCACAGATACGCAGTATTTT,CSANLVTDTQYF
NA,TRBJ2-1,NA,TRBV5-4,TGTGCCAGCAGCTTGGAGCTAGCGACGGGCAATGAGCAGTTCTTC,CASSLELATGNEQFF
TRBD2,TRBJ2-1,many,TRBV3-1,TGTGCCAGCAGCCAAGGGGCTAGCGGGAGAGCTGAGCAGTTCTTC,CASSQGASGRAEQFF
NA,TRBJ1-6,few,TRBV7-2,TGTGCCAGCAGCAAAGGGGACATCAATTCACCCCTCCACTTT,CASSKGDINSPLHF
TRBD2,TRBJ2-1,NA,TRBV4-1,TGCGCCAGCAGCCTTAGTAGCGGGAGCGATGAGCAGTTCTTC,CASSLSSGSDEQFF
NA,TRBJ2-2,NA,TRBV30,TGTGCCTGGACCGTTGGGGTCACCGGGGAGCTGTTTTTT,CAWTVGVTGELFF
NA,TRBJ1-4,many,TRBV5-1,TGCGCCAGCAGCTTGGATGAGGAAAAACTGTTTTTT,CASSLDEEKLFF
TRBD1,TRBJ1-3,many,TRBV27,TGTGCCAGCAGGCCAGACAGGGGTGGAAACACCATATATTTT,CASRPDRGGNTIYF
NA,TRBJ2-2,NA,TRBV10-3,TGTGCCATCGGGCGGGTTGCCGGGGAGCTGTTTTTT,CAIGRVAGELFF
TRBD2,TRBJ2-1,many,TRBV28,TGTGCCAGCAGTCCCCATGAACTAGCGGATAGCCCTTACAATGAGCAGTTCTTC,CASSPHELADSPYNEQFF
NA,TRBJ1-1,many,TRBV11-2,TGTGCCAGCAGCTTAGCAGGGGCGTACACTGAAGCTTTCTTT,CASSLAGAYTEAFF
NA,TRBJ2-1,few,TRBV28,TGTGCCAGCAGTTTTCTAGCGACCTACAATGAGCAGTTCTTC,CASSFLATYNEQFF
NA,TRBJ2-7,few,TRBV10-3,TGTGCCATCGGGGGGGGCGGGCACGCCTACGAGCAGTACTTC,CAIGGGGHAYEQYF
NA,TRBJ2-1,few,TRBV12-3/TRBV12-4,TGTGCCAGCAGTACAGGGATCTACGACTACAATGAGCAGTTCTTC,CASSTGIYDYNEQFF
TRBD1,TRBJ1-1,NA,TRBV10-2,TGCGCCAGCAGTGGGACAGGCGGGGGCACTGAAGCTTTCTTT,CASSGTGGGTEAFF
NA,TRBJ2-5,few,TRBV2,TGTGCCAGCAGTTACTTAGGCGAAGAGACCCAGTACTTC,CASSYLGEETQYF
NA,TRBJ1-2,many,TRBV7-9,TGTGCCAGCGCGAAGGGGGGCGAGGACTATGGCTACACCTTC,CASAKGGEDYGYTF
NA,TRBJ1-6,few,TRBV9,TGTGCCAGCAGCGTAGGCCCGCCTGGTCGGGCGAATTCACCCCTCCACTTT,CASSVGPPGRANSPLHF
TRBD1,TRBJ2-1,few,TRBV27,TGTGCCAGCAGTCCCGCGAGGGGGCTAAGTGATGAGCAGTTCTTC,CASSPARGLSDEQFF
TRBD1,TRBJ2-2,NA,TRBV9,TGTGCCAGCAGTGACAGGGGTAGTTTGTCCGGGGAGCTGTTTTTT,CASSDRGSLSGELFF
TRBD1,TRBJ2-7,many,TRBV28,TGTGCCAGCATCCCCCCGGGACAGGGATCCTACGAGCAGTACTTC,CASIPPGQGSYEQYF
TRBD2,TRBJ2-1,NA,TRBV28,TGTGCCAGCATCGATCCCACGGGAGGGTACAATGAGCAGTTCTTC,CASIDPTGGYNEQFF
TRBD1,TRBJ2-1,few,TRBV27,TGTGCCAGCAGCAAATCTCCGGGACAGCTCAATGAGCAGTTCTTC,CASSKSPGQLNEQFF
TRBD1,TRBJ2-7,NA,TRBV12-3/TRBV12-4,TGTGCCAGCAGTTCGCCAGGGGGCAAGGACGAGCAGTACTTC,CASSSPGGKDEQYF
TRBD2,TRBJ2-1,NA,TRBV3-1,TGTGCCAGCACTTTCGGGACTAGCGGGACGGCAGAGCAGTTCTTC,CASTFGTSGTAEQFF
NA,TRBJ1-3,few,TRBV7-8,TGTGCCAGCAGCCCTGGGGGTCTCTCTGGAAACACCATATATTTT,CASSPGGLSGNTIYF
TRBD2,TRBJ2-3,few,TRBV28,TGTGCCATCCGGGGCGGGAGTAGAGCAGATACGCAGTATTTT,CAIRGGSRADTQYF
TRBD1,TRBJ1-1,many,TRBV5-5,TGTGCCAGCAGCTGGACAGGGAATGGAGCTTTCTTT,CASSWTGNGAFF
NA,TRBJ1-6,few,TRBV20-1,TGCAGTGCTAAAGGGGAGGCAGGGAACGAATCACCCCTCCACTTT,CSAKGEAGNESPLHF
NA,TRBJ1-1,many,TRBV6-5,TGTGCCAGCAGTCCCCGTGGGGGATTAGGGAACACTGAAGCTTTCTTT,CASSPRGGLGNTEAFF
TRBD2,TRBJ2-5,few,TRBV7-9,TGTGCCAGCAGCCCGGGACTAGCGGGGTCTCTATTAGAGACCCAGTACTTC,CASSPGLAGSLLETQYF
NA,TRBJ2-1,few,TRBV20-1,TGCAGTGCTAGATGGAGTGAGCAGTTCTTC,CSARWSEQFF
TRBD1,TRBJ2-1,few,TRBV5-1,TGCGCCAGCAGCTTGACCGGACAGGGGGCGCGGGGTGAGCAGTTCTTC,CASSLTGQGARGEQFF
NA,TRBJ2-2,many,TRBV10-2,TGCGCCAGCAGATTTAGTGAGGACACCGGGGAGCTGTTTTTT,CASRFSEDTGELFF
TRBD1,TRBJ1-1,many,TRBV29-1,TGCAGCGTTGAAGGGACAGGGGGCGCGAACACTGAAGCTTTCTTT,CSVEGTGGANTEAFF
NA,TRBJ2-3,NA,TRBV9,TGTGCCAGCAGCGTATACAGCGGAGGCACAGATACGCAGTATTTT,CASSVYSGGTDTQYF
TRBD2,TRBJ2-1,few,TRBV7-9,TGTGCCAGCAGCTTCACACTAGCGGGAGCCAATGAGCAGTTCTTC,CASSFTLAGANEQFF
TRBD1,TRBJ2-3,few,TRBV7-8,TGTGCCAGCAGCCCCCAGGGGGTTAGCACAGATACGCAGTATTTT,CASSPQGVSTDTQYF
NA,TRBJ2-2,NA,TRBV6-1,TGTGCCGGCAGTGCGGGACCCTCCACCGGGGAGCTGTTTTTT,CAGSAGPSTGELFF
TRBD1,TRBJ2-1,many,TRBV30,TGTGCCTGGCAAACCGGGACAGGGGGCCACAATGAGCAGTTCTTC,CAWQTGTGGHNEQFF
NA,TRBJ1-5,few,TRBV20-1,TGCAGTGCTATTACGGCTAGCAATCAGCCCCAGCATTTT,CSAITASNQPQHF
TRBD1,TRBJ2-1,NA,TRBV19,TGTGCCAGTAGTATGGGGACAGGGCTCGACAATGAGCAGTTCTTC,CASSMGTGLDNEQFF
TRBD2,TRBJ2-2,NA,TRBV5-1,TGCGCCAGCAGGCTAGCGGGAGGGAACACCGGGGAGCTGTTTTTT,CASRLAGGNTGELFF
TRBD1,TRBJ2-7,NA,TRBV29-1,TGCAGCGCCTTTGGACAGGGAGAAGAGCAGTACTTC,CSAFGQGEEQYF
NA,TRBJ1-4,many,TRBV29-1,TGCAGCGTTGGGCGGGATAATGAAAAACTGTTTTTT,CSVGRDNEKLFF
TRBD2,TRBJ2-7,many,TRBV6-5,TGTGCCAGCAGTTACTCAAGGGGACTAGCGGGAGTCTACGAGCAGTACTTC,CASSYSRGLAGVYEQYF